This entry lists 22 T cell receptor beta chains sequenced from one sample in a study of CD8 T cells in Susac syndrome. Roughly 0.5 to 1 ug RNA was reverse transcribed with random hexamers. From the immunoSEQ multiplex PCR reads, TCRdb called clonotypes with MiXCR, one entry per CDR3 protein. Among 150,000 to 200,000 distinct CDR3 sequences listed, about 93% were seen once. The sample consisted of CD4+ T cells from PBMCs. The receptors derive from a human donor in good health.

V usage is TRBV24-1 and J usage is TRBJ2-3; D is undetermined. Germline values: CDR1 KGHDR, CDR2 SFDVKD. V shed 4 bases and J shed 3 bases, with 1 base lying between them. The CDR3 contains 11 residues. CDR3 DNA sequence: TGTGCCACCAGTGAGACAGATACGCAGTATTTT. Translation gives CATSETDTQYF.

The chain uses TRBV25-1 and TRBJ2-6, with D hard to call. Germline CDR1 reads MGHDK; CDR2 reads SYGVNS. This CDR3 is 14 amino acids long. Deletions cut 3 bases from V and 9 bases from J, with 12 bases between. CDR3: CASSDYRGDNVLTF. CDR3 bases: TGTGCCAGCAGTGATTACCGAGGAGACAACGTCCTGACTTTC.

The V call is TRBV9, the J call TRBJ2-2, with unresolved D. CDR1 and CDR2 (germline): SGDLS, YYNGEE. The CDR3 runs to 15 residues. The V end was cut by 4 bases, the J end by 3 bases, with 13 bases between. The CDR3 DNA follows: TGTGCCAGCAGCCACGCGTTGGCGGACACCGGGGAGCTGTTTTTT. This translates into CASSHALADTGELFF.

This chain links TRBV3-1 with TRBJ1-3; no clear D gene. The germline CDR1 and CDR2 sequences are LGHDT and YNNKEL (reference sequence). The CDR3 sequence is 18 residues long. The V gene lost 3 bases and the J gene lost 3 bases, with 21 bases spanning the gap. The DNA of the CDR3 is TGTGCCAGCAGCCAGACCGTCGGGGAAACAATACGTGGAAACACCATATATTTT. It is translated as CASSQTVGETIRGNTIYF.

In DNA form, the CDR3 reads TGCACCGGCCTTGGGGTTACCTACGAGCAGTACGTC. This translates into CTGLGVTYEQYV. The gene calls are TRBV20-1 and TRBJ2-7, with unresolved D. CDR1 is DFQATT, CDR2 SNEGSKA, per germline (reference sequence). This CDR3 has 12 residues.

The CDR3 spells CASRVREEAFF. DNA for the CDR3: TGTGCCAGCAGGGTCAGGGAGGAAGCTTTCTTT. The V call is TRBV28, the J call TRBJ1-1, with a tentative D call TRBD1 (5 bases). This CDR3 has 11 residues. The germline V gene has CDR1 MDHEN and CDR2 SYDVKM. The V end lost 6 bases, the J end lost 8 bases, and 10 bases lay between the germline ends.

The chain employs TRBV20-1 and TRBJ2-5; tentative D call: TRBD2 (6 bases). This CDR3 region has 14 residues. The germline V gene encodes CDR1 DFQATT and CDR2 SNEGSKA (reference sequence). Trimming took 6 bases from V and 1 from J, leaving 15 bases between them. The CDR3: CSAPQGGSQETQYF. The DNA of the CDR3 is TGCAGTGCACCCCAGGGAGGCTCCCAAGAGACCCAGTACTTC.

The chain carries TRBV20-1 and TRBJ2-5; tentatively, D is TRBD2 (5 bases). The germline V gene encodes CDR1 DFQATT and CDR2 SNEGSKA (reference sequence). Trimming pared 3 bases from V and 4 bases from J, leaving 18 bases between. This CDR3 contains 15 residues. The CDR3 spells CSASLGVTTIETQYF. CDR3 bases: TGCAGTGCTAGTCTGGGAGTAACGACTATAGAGACCCAGTACTTC.

The chain combines TRBV15 with TRBJ2-1; 9 positions match TRBD1. The length of the CDR3 is 16 residues. CDR1 LNHNV and CDR2 YYDKDF come from the germline V gene (reference sequence). Unmatched junction bases numbered 10, after V lost 3 bases and J lost 7 bases. CDR3 coding DNA: TGTGCCACCAGCAGCGATGGACAGGGGCCCAGGAATGAGCAGTTCTTC. Translated: CATSSDGQGPRNEQFF.

This chain uses TRBV29-1 with TRBJ2-4; 13 nucleotides align to TRBD2. With 7 bases clipped from V and 0 bases from J, the junction kept 6 bases outside the gene matches. CDR3 length: 16 residues. Germline CDR1 SQVTM, CDR2 ANQGSEA. The CDR3 DNA reads TGCAGCGCGACTAGCGGGGGGATACTAGCCAAAAACATTCAGTACTTC. It translates to CSATSGGILAKNIQYF.

This clonotype was seen just once. This chain links TRBV20-1 with TRBJ1-2, with 12 bases identical to TRBD1. The CDR3 sequence is 16 residues long. Germline V gene sequence: CDR1 DFQATT, CDR2 SNEGSKA (reference sequence). V lost 1 base, J lost 7 bases, and 10 bases stayed unmatched. The CDR3 DNA reads as TGCAGTGCTAGAGTATTCCCGGGACAGGGGGCGAGTGGCTACACCTTC. Amino acid sequence: CSARVFPGQGASGYTF.

J is TRBJ1-2 and V is TRBV4-3; a weak D match, TRBD1 (6 bases). The ends were cut back, 3 bases at V and 1 base at J, with 21 bases in the middle. This CDR3 is 18 amino acids long. Looked up from germline, CDR1 is LGHNA and CDR2 is YSLEER. The CDR3 region is CASSQRGPGALRNYGYTF. The CDR3 DNA reads TGCGCCAGCAGCCAGAGAGGGCCAGGGGCACTTCGTAACTATGGCTACACCTTC.

The chain has TRBV3-1 and TRBJ2-1; 9 bases map to TRBD1. Trimming cost V 3 bases and J 10 bases; bases outside gene matches: 16. CDR1 LGHDT and CDR2 YNNKEL come from the germline V gene (reference sequence). This CDR3 spans 17 amino acids. CDR3: CASSQVFLDRGGNEQFF. For the CDR3, the DNA is TGTGCCAGCAGCCAGGTGTTCCTGGACAGGGGCGGTAACGAGCAGTTCTTC.

The rearrangement uses TRBV3-1 and TRBJ2-2, with no clear D. This CDR3 spans 12 amino acids. The V gene's germline CDR1 is LGHDT and CDR2 YNNKEL (reference sequence). Trimming cost V 2 bases and J 6 bases, with 4 bases left between them. CDR3 amino acids: CASSQFSGELFF. The CDR3 coding sequence is TGTGCCAGCAGCCAATTTTCCGGGGAGCTGTTTTTT.

The CDR3 DNA sequence: TGCAGCGTTGAACTTGTGAACAATGAGCAGTTCTTC. Translated, it gives CSVELVNNEQFF. This chain links TRBV29-1 with TRBJ2-1; D unresolved. Deletions cut 2 bases from V and 5 bases from J, with 7 bases between. The CDR3 runs to 12 residues. CDR1 SQVTM and CDR2 ANQGSEA come from the germline V gene.

CDR3 in amino acids: CASIPPRGAGRTEAFF. CDR3 nucleotide sequence: TGTGCCAGCATTCCCCCTCGCGGGGCGGGTCGGACTGAAGCTTTCTTT. V and J are TRBV25-1 and TRBJ1-1; tentative D call: TRBD1 (5 bases). V lost 7 bases to trimming and J lost 5 bases, with 23 bases between them. This CDR3 comprises 16 residues. In germline, CDR1 is MGHDK, CDR2 SYGVNS.

J is TRBJ1-6 and V is TRBV20-1; weak D call: TRBD1 (5 bases). The CDR3 has 15 amino acids. Germline-derived CDR1 and CDR2 are DFQATT and SNEGSKA (reference sequence). V was cut by 6 bases and J by 1 base, with 13 bases left in between. This CDR3 is CSAGETESYNSPLHF. The CDR3 DNA sequence: TGCAGTGCCGGGGAGACAGAATCCTATAATTCACCCCTCCACTTT.

This sequence joins TRBV6-5 and TRBJ1-1, with D perhaps matching TRBD1 (5 bases). CDR1 is MNHEY and CDR2 is SVGAGI in the germline V gene. V was shortened by 5 bases and J by 1 base, with 11 bases between the two germline ends. This CDR3 has 14 residues. The DNA of the CDR3 is TGTGCCAGCAGTGTCCGGGGCCAGAACACTGAAGCTTTCTTT. Translated, it gives CASSVRGQNTEAFF.

This clonotype showed up just a few times. The chain carries TRBV6-2 or TRBV6-3 and TRBJ2-6; D gene ambiguous. This CDR3 has 14 residues. Looked up from germline, CDR1 is MNHEY and CDR2 is SVGEGT. Trimming took off 5 bases at V and 0 bases at J, with 5 bases between the two ends. The CDR3, as DNA: TGTGCCAGCAGTCGGAGCTCTGGGGCCAACGTCCTGACTTTC. Its translation: CASSRSSGANVLTF.

As DNA, the CDR3 is TGCAGTGGGATGCAGGACACTGAAGCTTTCTTT. It encodes CSGMQDTEAFF. V gene TRBV20-1 combines with J gene TRBJ1-1; D remains ambiguous. The CDR3 has 11 amino acids. V gave up 7 bases and J gave up 3 bases, with 9 bases separating them. CDR1 and CDR2 (germline): DFQATT, SNEGSKA (reference sequence).

J is TRBJ1-6 and V is TRBV6-2 or TRBV6-3; 9 positions agree with TRBD1. V was pared by 5 bases and J by 9 bases, with 8 bases of the junction left unmatched. The CDR3 runs to 15 residues. Germline-derived CDR1 and CDR2 are MNHEY and SVGEGT. The CDR3 coding sequence is TGTGCCAGCAGTCCCACAGGGGGCGAGAGTTCACCCCTCCACTTT. It specifies CASSPTGGESSPLHF.

The V gene is TRBV7-2, the J gene TRBJ1-6; TRBD1 might be the D (5 bases). The V end was cut by 5 bases, the J end by 6 bases, with 11 bases between. There are 14 residues in the CDR3. CDR1 SGHTA and CDR2 FQGNSA come from the germline V gene. CDR3 sequence reads: CASSVRDSNSPLHF. As DNA, the CDR3 is TGTGCCAGCAGCGTCCGAGACAGTAATTCACCCCTCCACTTT.